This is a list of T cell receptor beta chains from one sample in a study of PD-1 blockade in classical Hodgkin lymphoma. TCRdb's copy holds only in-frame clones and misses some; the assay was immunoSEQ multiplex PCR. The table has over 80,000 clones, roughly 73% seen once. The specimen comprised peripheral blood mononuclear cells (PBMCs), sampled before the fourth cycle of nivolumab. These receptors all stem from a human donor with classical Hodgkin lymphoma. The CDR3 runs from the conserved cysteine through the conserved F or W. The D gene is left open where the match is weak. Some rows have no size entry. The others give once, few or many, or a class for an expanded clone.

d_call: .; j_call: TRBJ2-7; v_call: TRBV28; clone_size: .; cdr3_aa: CASSLPTIPYEQYF; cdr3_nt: TGTGCCAGCAGTTTACCGACAATTCCGTACGAGCAGTACTTC
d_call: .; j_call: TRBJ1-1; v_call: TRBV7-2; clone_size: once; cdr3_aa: CASSLMGVSTEAFF; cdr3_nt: TGTGCCAGCAGCTTAATGGGGGTTTCGACTGAAGCTTTCTTT
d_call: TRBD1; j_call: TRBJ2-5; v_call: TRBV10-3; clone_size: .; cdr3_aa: CAISEYRDRVHQETQYF; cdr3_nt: TGTGCCATCAGTGAGTACCGGGACAGGGTACACCAAGAGACCCAGTACTTC
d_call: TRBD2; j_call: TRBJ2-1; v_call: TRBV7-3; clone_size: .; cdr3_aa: CASSLLGLAGRNEQFF; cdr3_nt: TGTGCCAGCAGCTTATTAGGGCTAGCGGGACGCAATGAGCAGTTCTTC
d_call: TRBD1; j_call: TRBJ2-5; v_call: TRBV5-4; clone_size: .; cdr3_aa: CASEGGTGVETQYF; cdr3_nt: TGTGCCAGCGAAGGGGGGACAGGGGTAGAGACCCAGTACTTC
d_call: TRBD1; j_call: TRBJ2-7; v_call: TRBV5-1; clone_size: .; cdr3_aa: CASGPTRTGSLRHEQYF; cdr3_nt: TGCGCCAGCGGACCAACGAGGACAGGGTCGTTGCGACACGAGCAGTACTTC
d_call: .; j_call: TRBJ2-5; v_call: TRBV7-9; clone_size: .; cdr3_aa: CASSLRSGLYGETQYF; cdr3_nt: TGTGCCAGCAGCTTACGCAGCGGGCTCTACGGGGAGACCCAGTACTTC
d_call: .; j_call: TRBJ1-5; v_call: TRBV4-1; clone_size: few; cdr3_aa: CASSQSPGRDANQPQHF; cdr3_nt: TGCGCCAGCAGCCAAAGTCCAGGGAGAGATGCTAATCAGCCCCAGCATTTT
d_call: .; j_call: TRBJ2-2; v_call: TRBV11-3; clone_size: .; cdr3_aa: CASSPGSVGTGELFF; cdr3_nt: TGTGCCAGCAGCCCCGGTAGCGTTGGCACCGGGGAGCTGTTTTTT
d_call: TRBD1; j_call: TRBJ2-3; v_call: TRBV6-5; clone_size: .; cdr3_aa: CASSITGVTDTQYF; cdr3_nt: TGTGCCAGCAGCATTACAGGGGTCACAGATACGCAGTATTTT
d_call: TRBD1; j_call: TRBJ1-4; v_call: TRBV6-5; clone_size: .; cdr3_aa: CASSFRTGDEKLFF; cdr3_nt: TGTGCCAGCAGTTTTCGGACAGGGGATGAAAAACTGTTTTTT
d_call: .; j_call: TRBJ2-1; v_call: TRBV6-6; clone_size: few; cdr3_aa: CASSLDRPAYNEQFF; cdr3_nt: TGTGCCAGCAGCCTCGACAGGCCCGCCTACAATGAGCAGTTCTTC
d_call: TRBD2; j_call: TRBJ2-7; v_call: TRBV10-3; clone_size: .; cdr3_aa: CAINGGGYEQYF; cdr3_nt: TGTGCCATCAATGGCGGGGGCTACGAGCAGTACTTC